These T cell receptor beta chains were read from a single sample in a study of blood T cell dynamics during melanoma immunotherapy. Some clones are missing from TCRdb's copy, which holds only in-frame ones; the method was immunoSEQ multiplex PCR. The sample shows roughly 5,900 clones, 80% to 85% of them seen only once. The material sequenced was blood, taken from a patient treated with checkpoint blockade. The receptors derive from a human donor with melanoma. Each CDR3 is given with its conserved first and last residue. D genes are given only for firm matches. Expanded clones are given a class, and other clones once, few, many or no size at all.

v_gene: TRBV6-1; j_gene: TRBJ2-7; d_gene: TRBD1; abundance: NA; CDR3aa: CASRPTGDDEQYF; CDR3nt: TGTGCCAGCAGGCCAACAGGGGATGACGAGCAGTACTTC
v_gene: TRBV4-2; j_gene: TRBJ2-7; d_gene: TRBD2; abundance: few; CDR3aa: CASSQAGLAESYEQYF; CDR3nt: TGTGCCAGCAGCCAAGCCGGACTAGCGGAATCCTACGAGCAGTACTTC
v_gene: TRBV10-2; j_gene: TRBJ2-7; d_gene: NA; abundance: NA; CDR3aa: CASSDGGALGRSSYEQYF; CDR3nt: TGCGCCAGCAGTGATGGGGGCGCGCTCGGAAGGAGCTCCTACGAGCAGTACTTC
v_gene: TRBV7-2; j_gene: TRBJ1-2; d_gene: TRBD1; abundance: NA; CDR3aa: CASSSQTGTGSGYGYTF; CDR3nt: TGTGCCAGCAGCTCCCAGACCGGGACAGGGTCGGGCTATGGCTACACCTTC
v_gene: TRBV18; j_gene: TRBJ1-6; d_gene: NA; abundance: NA; CDR3aa: CASSPKGSPLHF; CDR3nt: TGTGCCAGCTCACCTAAAGGCTCACCCCTCCACTTT
v_gene: TRBV6-6; j_gene: TRBJ2-7; d_gene: TRBD1; abundance: NA; CDR3aa: CASSYGTASYEQYF; CDR3nt: TGTGCCAGCAGTTACGGGACAGCCTCCTACGAGCAGTACTTC
v_gene: TRBV28; j_gene: TRBJ2-7; d_gene: NA; abundance: NA; CDR3aa: CASRMGLWEQYF; CDR3nt: TGTGCCAGCAGGATGGGACTTTGGGAGCAGTACTTC
v_gene: TRBV14; j_gene: TRBJ2-7; d_gene: NA; abundance: NA; CDR3aa: CASSHGGGRGTYEQYF; CDR3nt: TGTGCCAGCAGCCACGGCGGGGGCAGGGGAACCTACGAGCAGTACTTC
v_gene: TRBV5-5; j_gene: TRBJ1-1; d_gene: NA; abundance: few; CDR3aa: CASSLGENTEAFF; CDR3nt: TGTGCCAGCAGTTTGGGAGAGAACACTGAAGCTTTCTTT
v_gene: TRBV11-3; j_gene: TRBJ2-7; d_gene: NA; abundance: NA; CDR3aa: CASSLDRLAFYEQYF; CDR3nt: TGTGCCAGCAGCTTAGATCGGCTAGCTTTCTACGAGCAGTACTTC
v_gene: TRBV5-1; j_gene: TRBJ2-7; d_gene: NA; abundance: NA; CDR3aa: CASSPTPGYEQYF; CDR3nt: TGCGCCAGCAGCCCGACCCCAGGGTACGAGCAGTACTTC
v_gene: TRBV27; j_gene: TRBJ2-7; d_gene: NA; abundance: NA; CDR3aa: CASSRSGLNAQYF; CDR3nt: TGTGCCAGCAGCCGCTCCGGACTAAACGCGCAGTACTTC
v_gene: TRBV29-1; j_gene: TRBJ2-7; d_gene: NA; abundance: NA; CDR3aa: CSVEGEAGTNYEQYF; CDR3nt: TGCAGCGTTGAAGGAGAAGCGGGTACGAACTACGAGCAGTACTTC
v_gene: TRBV6-1; j_gene: TRBJ2-7; d_gene: TRBD1; abundance: NA; CDR3aa: CASSSRDSFYEQYF; CDR3nt: TGTGCCAGCAGTAGCCGGGACAGCTTCTACGAGCAGTACTTC
v_gene: TRBV6-6; j_gene: TRBJ2-7; d_gene: NA; abundance: NA; CDR3aa: CASKRDPATYEQYF; CDR3nt: TGTGCCAGCAAGAGGGACCCCGCCACCTACGAGCAGTACTTC
v_gene: TRBV6-6; j_gene: TRBJ1-1; d_gene: NA; abundance: NA; CDR3aa: CASNPKIVNTEAFF; CDR3nt: TGTGCCAGCAACCCAAAAATCGTGAACACTGAAGCTTTCTTT
v_gene: TRBV7-6; j_gene: TRBJ1-1; d_gene: NA; abundance: NA; CDR3aa: CASSPREGDTEAFF; CDR3nt: TGTGCCAGCAGCCCCCGGGAGGGGGACACTGAAGCTTTCTTT
v_gene: TRBV30; j_gene: TRBJ1-6; d_gene: NA; abundance: NA; CDR3aa: CAWSRGVRDSPLHF; CDR3nt: TGTGCCTGGAGTAGGGGAGTGAGGGATTCACCCCTCCACTTT
v_gene: TRBV5-4; j_gene: TRBJ2-7; d_gene: TRBD2; abundance: NA; CDR3aa: CASSMTSGSYEQYF; CDR3nt: TGTGCCAGCAGCATGACTAGCGGCTCCTACGAGCAGTACTTC
v_gene: TRBV27; j_gene: TRBJ2-7; d_gene: NA; abundance: NA; CDR3aa: CASSLGQLYEQYF; CDR3nt: TGTGCCAGCAGTTTGGGTCAGCTATACGAGCAGTACTTC
v_gene: TRBV11-2; j_gene: TRBJ1-2; d_gene: NA; abundance: NA; CDR3aa: CASSLDRLGANYGYTF; CDR3nt: TGTGCCAGCAGCTTAGACCGGTTGGGAGCTAACTATGGCTACACCTTC
v_gene: TRBV5-1; j_gene: TRBJ2-7; d_gene: NA; abundance: NA; CDR3aa: CASSFEGTSYEQYF; CDR3nt: TGCGCCAGCAGCTTTGAAGGAACATCCTACGAGCAGTACTTC
v_gene: TRBV6-5; j_gene: TRBJ1-2; d_gene: NA; abundance: NA; CDR3aa: CASSPTGREDYGYTF; CDR3nt: TGTGCCAGCAGCCCTACAGGGAGAGAAGACTATGGCTACACCTTC
v_gene: TRBV5-1; j_gene: TRBJ1-1; d_gene: NA; abundance: NA; CDR3aa: CASRDNEDTEAFF; CDR3nt: TGCGCCAGCAGGGACAACGAGGACACTGAAGCTTTCTTT
v_gene: TRBV4-3; j_gene: TRBJ2-7; d_gene: NA; abundance: NA; CDR3aa: CASSPRLGPSYEQYF; CDR3nt: TGCGCCAGCAGCCCCAGGCTGGGACCTTCCTACGAGCAGTACTTC
v_gene: TRBV10-1; j_gene: TRBJ1-1; d_gene: TRBD1; abundance: NA; CDR3aa: CASRQGADTEAFF; CDR3nt: TGCGCCAGCAGGCAGGGGGCCGACACTGAAGCTTTCTTT
v_gene: TRBV9; j_gene: TRBJ1-1; d_gene: TRBD1; abundance: NA; CDR3aa: CASSRGTVNTEAFF; CDR3nt: TGTGCCAGCAGCAGAGGGACAGTCAACACTGAAGCTTTCTTT
v_gene: TRBV6-5; j_gene: TRBJ2-7; d_gene: NA; abundance: NA; CDR3aa: CASSYGSGFREQYF; CDR3nt: TGTGCCAGCAGTTATGGCAGTGGGTTTAGGGAGCAGTACTTC
v_gene: TRBV5-1; j_gene: TRBJ1-2; d_gene: NA; abundance: NA; CDR3aa: CASSLAGLADGYTF; CDR3nt: TGCGCCAGCAGCTTGGCAGGGTTGGCGGATGGCTACACCTTC
v_gene: TRBV6-5; j_gene: TRBJ1-5; d_gene: NA; abundance: NA; CDR3aa: CASGVNQPQHF; CDR3nt: TGTGCCAGCGGCGTCAATCAGCCCCAGCATTTT
v_gene: TRBV27; j_gene: TRBJ1-4; d_gene: NA; abundance: NA; CDR3aa: CASGIKNEKLFF; CDR3nt: TGTGCCAGCGGGATTAAAAATGAAAAACTGTTTTTT
v_gene: TRBV7-2; j_gene: TRBJ2-1; d_gene: NA; abundance: NA; CDR3aa: CASSRTTNEQFF; CDR3nt: TGTGCCAGCAGCCGAACAACTAACGAGCAGTTCTTC
v_gene: TRBV30; j_gene: TRBJ1-1; d_gene: NA; abundance: NA; CDR3aa: CAWDSSMNTEAFF; CDR3nt: TGTGCCTGGGACAGTTCCATGAACACTGAAGCTTTCTTT
v_gene: TRBV7-3; j_gene: TRBJ2-1; d_gene: NA; abundance: NA; CDR3aa: CASSLQLGQYNEQFF; CDR3nt: TGTGCCAGCAGCTTACAACTAGGACAGTACAATGAGCAGTTCTTC
v_gene: TRBV6-6; j_gene: TRBJ1-5; d_gene: NA; abundance: NA; CDR3aa: CASTMWRGSDQPQHF; CDR3nt: TGTGCCAGCACCATGTGGCGGGGAAGCGATCAGCCCCAGCATTTT
v_gene: TRBV5-1; j_gene: TRBJ2-7; d_gene: TRBD2; abundance: NA; CDR3aa: CASSLAGGLIYEQYF; CDR3nt: TGCGCCAGCAGCTTGGCGGGGGGGCTAATATACGAGCAGTACTTC
v_gene: TRBV7-9; j_gene: TRBJ1-1; d_gene: TRBD1; abundance: NA; CDR3aa: CASSPDRGRAFF; CDR3nt: TGTGCCAGCAGCCCGGACAGGGGAAGGGCTTTCTTT
v_gene: TRBV6-4; j_gene: TRBJ1-5; d_gene: TRBD1; abundance: NA; CDR3aa: CASSEDRQNQPQHF; CDR3nt: TGTGCCAGCAGTGAGGACAGGCAAAATCAGCCCCAGCATTTT
v_gene: TRBV9; j_gene: TRBJ2-7; d_gene: TRBD2; abundance: NA; CDR3aa: CASSVGGSTPYEQYF; CDR3nt: TGTGCCAGCAGCGTAGGCGGGAGTACCCCATACGAGCAGTACTTC
v_gene: TRBV30; j_gene: TRBJ1-5; d_gene: NA; abundance: NA; CDR3aa: CAWSAPPSGYQPQHF; CDR3nt: TGTGCCTGGAGTGCCCCCCCCTCGGGTTATCAGCCCCAGCATTTT
v_gene: TRBV5-4; j_gene: TRBJ1-2; d_gene: TRBD1; abundance: NA; CDR3aa: CASSQTGDGYTF; CDR3nt: TGTGCCAGCAGCCAGACAGGGGATGGCTACACCTTC
v_gene: TRBV7-6; j_gene: TRBJ2-7; d_gene: TRBD1; abundance: once; CDR3aa: CASSLGQGASEQYF; CDR3nt: TGTGCCAGCAGCTTGGGACAGGGGGCATCCGAGCAGTACTTC
v_gene: TRBV14; j_gene: TRBJ1-1; d_gene: NA; abundance: NA; CDR3aa: CASSQVRGFEAFF; CDR3nt: TGTGCCAGCAGCCAAGTCCGGGGTTTTGAAGCTTTCTTT
v_gene: TRBV29-1; j_gene: TRBJ1-1; d_gene: TRBD1; abundance: few; CDR3aa: CSVAGGGQAFF; CDR3nt: TGCAGCGTTGCCGGAGGGGGCCAAGCTTTCTTT
v_gene: TRBV7-2; j_gene: TRBJ2-7; d_gene: TRBD2; abundance: NA; CDR3aa: CASHGGAYEQYF; CDR3nt: TGTGCCAGCCATGGGGGGGCCTACGAGCAGTACTTC
v_gene: TRBV6-1; j_gene: TRBJ1-2; d_gene: NA; abundance: NA; CDR3aa: CASSEGTVNYGYTF; CDR3nt: TGTGCCAGCAGTGAAGGAACAGTTAACTATGGCTACACCTTC
v_gene: TRBV11-3; j_gene: TRBJ2-7; d_gene: TRBD2; abundance: NA; CDR3aa: CASSHRTSYEQYF; CDR3nt: TGTGCCAGCAGCCACCGGACTAGCTACGAGCAGTACTTC
v_gene: TRBV7-9; j_gene: TRBJ1-5; d_gene: NA; abundance: once; CDR3aa: CASSSTQEQPQHF; CDR3nt: TGTGCCAGCAGCTCTACTCAGGAACAGCCCCAGCATTTT
v_gene: TRBV19; j_gene: TRBJ1-1; d_gene: NA; abundance: few; CDR3aa: CASMRGQQNTEAFF; CDR3nt: TGTGCCAGTATGAGAGGACAACAGAACACTGAAGCTTTCTTT
v_gene: TRBV6-6; j_gene: TRBJ2-7; d_gene: NA; abundance: NA; CDR3aa: CASSRQEQYF; CDR3nt: TGTGCCAGCAGTCGACAGGAGCAGTACTTC
v_gene: TRBV7-2; j_gene: TRBJ2-7; d_gene: TRBD1; abundance: NA; CDR3aa: CASSLEAGGQGSWEQYF; CDR3nt: TGTGCCAGCAGCTTAGAGGCCGGGGGACAGGGATCTTGGGAGCAGTACTTC
v_gene: TRBV23-1; j_gene: TRBJ1-2; d_gene: TRBD1; abundance: NA; CDR3aa: CASRTTGGLSNYGYTF; CDR3nt: TGCGCCAGCAGAACGACAGGGGGCCTCTCCAACTATGGCTACACCTTC
v_gene: TRBV7-8; j_gene: TRBJ1-4; d_gene: TRBD1; abundance: once; CDR3aa: CASSPGTGGLSPKKLFF; CDR3nt: TGTGCCAGCAGCCCCGGGACAGGGGGGCTTAGTCCGAAAAAACTGTTTTTT
v_gene: TRBV28; j_gene: TRBJ2-7; d_gene: NA; abundance: NA; CDR3aa: CASSTGSYEQYF; CDR3nt: TGTGCCAGCAGCACGGGATCCTACGAGCAGTACTTC
v_gene: TRBV29-1; j_gene: TRBJ1-1; d_gene: NA; abundance: few; CDR3aa: CSAGVQKNTEAFF; CDR3nt: TGCAGCGCGGGGGTACAGAAGAACACTGAAGCTTTCTTT
v_gene: TRBV6-5; j_gene: TRBJ2-7; d_gene: NA; abundance: few; CDR3aa: CASSYRQGLSYEQYF; CDR3nt: TGTGCCAGCAGTTACCGTCAGGGTCTCTCCTACGAGCAGTACTTC
v_gene: TRBV5-6; j_gene: TRBJ1-3; d_gene: TRBD1; abundance: NA; CDR3aa: CASSLPGQGFLSGNTIYF; CDR3nt: TGTGCCAGCAGCTTACCGGGACAGGGGTTTCTCTCTGGAAACACCATATATTTT
v_gene: TRBV5-4; j_gene: TRBJ1-1; d_gene: TRBD1; abundance: few; CDR3aa: CASSFYGTDTEAFF; CDR3nt: TGTGCCAGCAGCTTTTATGGGACAGACACTGAAGCTTTCTTT
v_gene: TRBV5-1; j_gene: TRBJ1-1; d_gene: TRBD1; abundance: NA; CDR3aa: CASSPSGQGAFAEAFF; CDR3nt: TGCGCCAGCAGTCCTTCCGGGCAGGGGGCGTTCGCTGAAGCTTTCTTT
v_gene: TRBV11-3; j_gene: TRBJ2-7; d_gene: NA; abundance: few; CDR3aa: CASSLTSQGGEQYF; CDR3nt: TGTGCCAGCAGCCTAACGTCCCAGGGGGGCGAGCAGTACTTC